This note documents a single T cell receptor beta chain sequence. V shed 7 bases, J shed 8 bases, and the junction held 6 bases outside the gene matches. The CDR3 is 14 amino acids. Germline values: CDR1 MNHEY, CDR2 SVGAGI. It was with random hexamers that about 0.45 to 1 ug RNA was reverse transcribed. TCR beta CDR3 was amplified by immunoSEQ covering 54 Vbeta and 13 Jbeta. TCRdb independently ran MiXCR on the immunoSEQ multiplex PCR reads; one entry per CDR3 protein. The sample includes approximately 170,000 distinct CDR3 sequences, just over 90% of them seen just once. The data are from a study of CD8 T cells in Susac syndrome.

The material sequenced was CD4+ T cells from PBMCs. The receptor was isolated from a human donor in good health. The chain carries TRBV6-5 and TRBJ2-1; TRBD1 aligns across 12 bases. The CDR3 DNA reads as TGTGCCAGCACGGGACAGGGGGCAGGTGATGAGCAGTTCTTC. It translates to CASTGQGAGDEQFF.